The present TCR beta chain was sequenced within a study of blood T cells in healthy people across ages. A second PCR, run for about 7 to 11 cycles, used a sample-barcoded 5' primer plus a J-beta primer mix. Using its own MiXCR run on the 5' RACE reads, TCRdb lists one record per CDR3 protein. Altogether approximately 2,000,000 distinct CDR3 sequences are present, around 42% being singletons, with the ten largest covering 23%. This clonotype was found a few times. The CDR3 loop spans 13 amino acids. In germline, CDR1 is SGHVS, CDR2 FQNEAQ. Trimming left V 5 bases short and J 10 bases short, with 12 bases between.

The specimen was blood. This clonotype originated in a human donor in good health. The genes are TRBV7-8 and TRBJ1-6; D gene unclear. The CDR3 reads CASSVEEISPLHF. The CDR3, as DNA: TGTGCCAGCAGCGTGGAGGAGATATCACCCCTCCACTTT.